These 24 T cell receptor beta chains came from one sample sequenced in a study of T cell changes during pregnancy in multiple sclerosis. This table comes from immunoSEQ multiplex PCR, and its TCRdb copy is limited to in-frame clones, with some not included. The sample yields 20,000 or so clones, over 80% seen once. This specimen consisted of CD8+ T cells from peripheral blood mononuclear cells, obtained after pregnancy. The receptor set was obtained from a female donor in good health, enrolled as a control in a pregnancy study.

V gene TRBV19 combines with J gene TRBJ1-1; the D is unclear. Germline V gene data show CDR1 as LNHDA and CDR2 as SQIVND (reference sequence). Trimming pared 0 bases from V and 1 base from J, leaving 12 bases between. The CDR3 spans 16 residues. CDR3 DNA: TGTGCCAGTAGTATAGAGGAGCTGGCGGGGAACACTGAAGCTTTCTTT. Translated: CASSIEELAGNTEAFF. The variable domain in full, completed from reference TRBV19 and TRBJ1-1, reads DGGITQSPKYLFRKEGQNVTLSCEQNLNHDAMYWYRQDPGQGLRLIYYSQIVNDFQKGDIAEGYSVSREKKESFPLTVTSAQKNPTAFYLCASSIEELAGNTEAFFGQGTRLTVV.

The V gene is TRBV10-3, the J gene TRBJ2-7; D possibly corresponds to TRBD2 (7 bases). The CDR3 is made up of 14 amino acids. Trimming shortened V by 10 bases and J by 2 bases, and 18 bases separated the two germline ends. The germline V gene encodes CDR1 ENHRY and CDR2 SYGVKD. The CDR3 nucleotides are TGTGCCACCGCGACGGGGGAGGGGGCCTACGAGCAGTACTTC. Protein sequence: CATATGEGAYEQYF.

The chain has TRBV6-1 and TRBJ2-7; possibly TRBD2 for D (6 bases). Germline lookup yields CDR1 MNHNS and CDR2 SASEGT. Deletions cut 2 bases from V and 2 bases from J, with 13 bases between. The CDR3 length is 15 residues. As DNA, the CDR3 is TGTGCCAGCAGTGAATGGGGGGACCTAACCTACGAGCAGTACTTC. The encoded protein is CASSEWGDLTYEQYF.

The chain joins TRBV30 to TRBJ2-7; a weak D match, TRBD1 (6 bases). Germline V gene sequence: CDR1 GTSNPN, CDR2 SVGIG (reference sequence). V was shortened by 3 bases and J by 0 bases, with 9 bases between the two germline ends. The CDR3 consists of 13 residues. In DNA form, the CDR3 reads TGTGCCTGGAGCTCGGGACACTCCTACGAGCAGTACTTC. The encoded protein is CAWSSGHSYEQYF.

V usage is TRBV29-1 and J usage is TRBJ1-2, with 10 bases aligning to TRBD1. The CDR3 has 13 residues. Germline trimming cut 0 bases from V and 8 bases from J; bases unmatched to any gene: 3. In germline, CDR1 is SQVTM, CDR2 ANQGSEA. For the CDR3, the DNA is TGCAGCGTTGAAGAGACAGGGGGCGTGGGCTACACCTTC. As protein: CSVEETGGVGYTF.

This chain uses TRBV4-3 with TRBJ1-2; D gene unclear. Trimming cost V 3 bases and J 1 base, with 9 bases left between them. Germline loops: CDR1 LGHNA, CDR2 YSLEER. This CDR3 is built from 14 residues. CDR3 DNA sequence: TGCGCCAGCAGCCAGTCACATGGTAACTATGGCTACACCTTC. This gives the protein CASSQSHGNYGYTF.

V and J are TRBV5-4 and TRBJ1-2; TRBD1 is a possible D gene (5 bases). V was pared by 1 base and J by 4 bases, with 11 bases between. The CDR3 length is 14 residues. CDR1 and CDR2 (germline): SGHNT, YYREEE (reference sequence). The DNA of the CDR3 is TGTGCCAGCAGCTTGTACAGGAGCCTCTATGGCTACACCTTC. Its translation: CASSLYRSLYGYTF.

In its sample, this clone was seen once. The CDR3 loop reads CASSFARTTLNTEAFF. CDR3 coding DNA: TGCGCCAGCAGCTTTGCCAGGACAACCCTGAACACTGAAGCTTTCTTT. The chain combines TRBV5-1 with TRBJ1-1, with D perhaps TRBD1 (5 bases). V shed 2 bases and J shed 0 bases, with 14 bases lying between them. CDR1 and CDR2 (germline): SGHRS, YFSETQ. The CDR3 loop spans 16 amino acids.

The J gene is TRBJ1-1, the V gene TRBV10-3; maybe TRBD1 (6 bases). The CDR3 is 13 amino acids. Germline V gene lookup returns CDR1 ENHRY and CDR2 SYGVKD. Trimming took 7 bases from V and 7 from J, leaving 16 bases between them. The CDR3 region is CAITSPGHLEAFF. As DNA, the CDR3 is TGTGCCATCACCTCGCCGGGACACCTTGAAGCTTTCTTT.

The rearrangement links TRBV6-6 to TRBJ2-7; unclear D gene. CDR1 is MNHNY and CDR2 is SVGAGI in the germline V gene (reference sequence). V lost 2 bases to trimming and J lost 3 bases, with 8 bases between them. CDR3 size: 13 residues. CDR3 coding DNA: TGTGCCAGCAGTTACAATCGAGACTACGAGCAGTACTTC. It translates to CASSYNRDYEQYF.

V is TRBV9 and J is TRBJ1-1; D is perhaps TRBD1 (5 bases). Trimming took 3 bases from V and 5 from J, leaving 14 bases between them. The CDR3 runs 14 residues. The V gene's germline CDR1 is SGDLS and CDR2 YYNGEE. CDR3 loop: CASSAGGLGTEAFF. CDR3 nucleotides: TGTGCCAGCAGCGCCGGGGGATTGGGAACTGAAGCTTTCTTT.

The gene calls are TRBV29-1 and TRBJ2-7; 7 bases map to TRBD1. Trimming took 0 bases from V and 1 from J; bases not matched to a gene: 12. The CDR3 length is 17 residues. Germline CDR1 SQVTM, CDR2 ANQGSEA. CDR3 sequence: CSVEDPGQGEWSYEQYF. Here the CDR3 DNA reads TGCAGCGTTGAAGATCCTGGGCAGGGGGAATGGTCCTACGAGCAGTACTTC.

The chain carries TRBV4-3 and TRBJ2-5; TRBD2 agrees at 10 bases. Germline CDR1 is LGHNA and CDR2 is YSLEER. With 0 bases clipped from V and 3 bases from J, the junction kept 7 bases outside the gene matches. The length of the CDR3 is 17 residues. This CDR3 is CASSQDPSGGAEETQYF. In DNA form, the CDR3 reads TGCGCCAGCAGCCAAGATCCCAGCGGGGGGGCGGAAGAGACCCAGTACTTC.

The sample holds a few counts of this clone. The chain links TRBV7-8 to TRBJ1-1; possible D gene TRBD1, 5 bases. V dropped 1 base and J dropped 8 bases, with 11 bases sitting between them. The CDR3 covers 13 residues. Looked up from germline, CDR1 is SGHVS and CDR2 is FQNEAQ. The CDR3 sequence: CASSLGGGYEAFF. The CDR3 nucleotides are TGTGCCAGCAGCTTAGGTGGGGGGTACGAAGCTTTCTTT.

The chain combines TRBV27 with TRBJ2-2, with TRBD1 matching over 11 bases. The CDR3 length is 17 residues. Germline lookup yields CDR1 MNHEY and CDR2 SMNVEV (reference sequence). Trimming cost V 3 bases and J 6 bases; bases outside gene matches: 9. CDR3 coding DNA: TGTGCCAGCAGTTTGGACGCCGGACAGGGGGCTTCCGGGGAGCTGTTTTTT. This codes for CASSLDAGQGASGELFF.

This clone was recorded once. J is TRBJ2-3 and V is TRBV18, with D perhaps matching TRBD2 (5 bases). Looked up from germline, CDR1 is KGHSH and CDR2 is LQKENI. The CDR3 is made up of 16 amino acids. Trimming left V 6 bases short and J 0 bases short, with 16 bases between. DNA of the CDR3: TGTGCCAGCTCCCCAACTGCAGCGGCTAGCACAGATACGCAGTATTTT. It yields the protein CASSPTAAASTDTQYF.

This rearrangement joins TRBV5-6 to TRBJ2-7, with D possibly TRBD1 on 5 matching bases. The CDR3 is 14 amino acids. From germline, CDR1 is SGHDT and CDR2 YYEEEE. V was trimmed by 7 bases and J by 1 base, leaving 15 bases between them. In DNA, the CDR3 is TGTGCCAGCGGCGTCGGCAGGGTGTCCTACGAGCAGTACTTC. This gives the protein CASGVGRVSYEQYF.

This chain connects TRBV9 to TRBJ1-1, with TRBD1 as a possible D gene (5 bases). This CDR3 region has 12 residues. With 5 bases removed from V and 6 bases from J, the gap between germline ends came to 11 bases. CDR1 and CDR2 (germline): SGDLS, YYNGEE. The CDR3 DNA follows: TGTGCCAGCAGGGGCGAAGGGGCTGAAGCTTTCTTT. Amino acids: CASRGEGAEAFF.

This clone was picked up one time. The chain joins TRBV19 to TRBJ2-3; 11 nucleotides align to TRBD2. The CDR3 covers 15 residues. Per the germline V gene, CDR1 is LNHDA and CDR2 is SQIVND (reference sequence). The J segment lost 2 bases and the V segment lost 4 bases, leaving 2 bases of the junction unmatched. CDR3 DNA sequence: TGTGCCAGTAGTACGGGACTAGCGGACACAGATACGCAGTATTTT. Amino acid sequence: CASSTGLADTDTQYF.

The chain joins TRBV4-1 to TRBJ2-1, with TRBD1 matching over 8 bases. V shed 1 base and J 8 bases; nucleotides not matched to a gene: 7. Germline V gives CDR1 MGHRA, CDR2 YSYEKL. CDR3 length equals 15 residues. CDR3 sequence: CASSQVGQGIDEQFF. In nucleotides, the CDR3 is TGCGCCAGCAGCCAAGTAGGACAGGGCATCGATGAGCAGTTCTTC.

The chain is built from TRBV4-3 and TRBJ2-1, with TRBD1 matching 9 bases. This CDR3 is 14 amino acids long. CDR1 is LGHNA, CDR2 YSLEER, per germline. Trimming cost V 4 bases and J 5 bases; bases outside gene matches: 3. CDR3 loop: CASSPGTGHNEQFF. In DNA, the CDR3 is TGCGCCAGCAGCCCCGGGACAGGGCACAATGAGCAGTTCTTC.

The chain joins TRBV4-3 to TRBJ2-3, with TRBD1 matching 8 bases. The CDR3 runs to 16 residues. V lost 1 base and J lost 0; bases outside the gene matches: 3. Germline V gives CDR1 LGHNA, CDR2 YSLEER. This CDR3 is CASSQAQGGSTDTQYF. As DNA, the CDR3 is TGCGCCAGCAGCCAAGCACAGGGGGGTAGCACAGATACGCAGTATTTT.

CDR3 sequence: CASSPRQGTYNEQFF. In nucleotides, the CDR3 is TGTGCCAGCAGTCCTCGACAGGGTACCTACAATGAGCAGTTCTTC. The gene calls are TRBV27 and TRBJ2-1; 7 bases fit TRBD1. Germline assignment: CDR1 MNHEY and CDR2 SMNVEV (reference sequence). CDR3 length: 15 residues. J was trimmed by 2 bases and V by 5 bases; bases with no gene match: 6.

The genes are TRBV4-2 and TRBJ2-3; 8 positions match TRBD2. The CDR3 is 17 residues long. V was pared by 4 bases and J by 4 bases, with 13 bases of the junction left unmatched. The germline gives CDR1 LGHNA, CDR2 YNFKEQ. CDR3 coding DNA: TGTGCCAGCAGCCCCTTGGTTAGCGGGGCAGTTCCAGATACGCAGTATTTT. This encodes CASSPLVSGAVPDTQYF.